These T cell receptor beta chains were read from a single sample in a study of OX40 agonist ivuxolimab in advanced cancers. Sequencing was performed with immunoSEQ multiplex PCR; in TCRdb, only in-frame clones are kept and a portion is missing. The sample consists of over 50,000 clones, about 90% of them appearing once. Here the sequenced sample was CD4+ or CD8+ T cells sorted from blood, taken in a trial of the OX40 agonist ivuxolimab. These receptors were collected from an adult with an advanced solid tumor such as melanoma, head and neck, liver or kidney cancer. Each CDR3 is given without its conserved first and last residue.

j_call v_call cdr3_aa
TRBJ1-1 TRBV2 ASSLGPAF
TRBJ2-7 TRBV5-8 ASSLLTSQETYEQY
TRBJ2-7 TRBV9 ASSGGGTYEQY
TRBJ2-7 TRBV6-5 ASRVTGRSFYEQY
TRBJ2-3 TRBV4-1 ASSLDSGGTDTQY
TRBJ2-3 TRBV11-2 ASTPGTDTQY
TRBJ1-2 TRBV10-3 AIGTDESYGYT
TRBJ2-1 TRBV27 ASSLWGSPGNEQF
NA TRBV7-9 ATTGTHPKLF
TRBJ1-4 TRBV5-6 ASSLTGLFEKLF
TRBJ1-2 TRBV7-9 ASSPPEEGNYGYT
TRBJ2-7 TRBV10-2 ASSEMYEQY
TRBJ2-7 TRBV2 ASRIGSGPYEQY
TRBJ2-7 TRBV14 ASSQIRPGQQY
TRBJ1-1 TRBV11-2 ASGLGARSEAF
TRBJ1-6 TRBV15 ATSRDRGGNSPLH
TRBJ2-1 TRBV6-5 ASSWTSGNEQF
TRBJ1-1 TRBV7-6 ASSLVENTEAF
TRBJ2-5 TRBV6-1 ASSEGIIETQY
TRBJ1-1 TRBV6-1 ASSEWAGLDTEAF
TRBJ1-3 TRBV7-2 ASSFQGVGYTIY
TRBJ2-7 TRBV7-6 ASSFGQTYEQY
TRBJ1-2 TRBV13 ASSLERLYGYT
TRBJ1-3 TRBV7-8 ASSLGADPGNTIY
TRBJ1-1 TRBV6-6 ASRRGVTEAF
TRBJ2-3 TRBV9 ASSVENRYTQY
TRBJ2-3 TRBV5-5 ASSWQGEADTQY
TRBJ1-5 TRBV28 ASSFDQTRQPQH
NA TRBV7-3 ASSLGDRIDEQY
TRBJ1-5 TRBV27 ASRADVNQPQH
TRBJ2-5 TRBV27 ASSTLGGSQTQY
TRBJ2-1 TRBV4-3 ASSQGTGGAYNEQF
TRBJ1-1 TRBV7-8 ASSLGVTGTEAF
TRBJ1-1 TRBV4-3 ASSRLLGANTEAF
TRBJ2-7 TRBV19 ASSLGLRRDYEQY
TRBJ2-1 TRBV28 ASSFKTGLYEQF
TRBJ2-2 TRBV27 ASSLVGGPGELF
TRBJ1-2 TRBV7-9 ASSLKLGYGYT
TRBJ1-1 TRBV11-1 ASSYRQGKTEAF
TRBJ2-7 TRBV28 ASSPTGASGEQY
TRBJ2-3 TRBV10-3 AISLEGLASTDTQY
TRBJ2-7 TRBV7-9 ASSSTKGASYEQY
TRBJ2-7 TRBV6-5 ASSYTQGSYEQY
TRBJ2-1 TRBV4-1 ASSQVSGRKYNEQF
TRBJ2-7 TRBV7-2 ASSPEVRGYEQY
TRBJ1-2 TRBV28 ASGQGVDYGYT
TRBJ1-2 TRBV6-5 ASSFAYRDHYGYT
TRBJ1-5 TRBV10-3 AISDWIQGQDQPQH
TRBJ1-4 TRBV18 ASSTTETVLNEKLF
TRBJ1-1 TRBV28 ASSTPLDGEAF
TRBJ2-7 TRBV7-8 ASSLGTNGYEQY
TRBJ2-1 TRBV27 ASSMSRRGSYNEQF
TRBJ1-6 TRBV5-4 ASTPTGNDALH
TRBJ2-3 TRBV7-9 ASSSPLGAGSTDTQY
TRBJ1-1 TRBV5-6 ASSLDRLNTEAF